These 18 T cell receptor beta chains came from one sample sequenced in a study of CD8+CD57+ T cells in acquired aplastic anemia. Patients included in sequencing had previously demonstrated CD8+CD57+ cell expansion by flow cytometry. Genomic DNA was employed as the template in profiling TCR beta VDJ and CDR3. Each CDR3 protein is one row after TCRdb ran MiXCR on the reads. This sample has some 160,000 distinct CDR3 sequences, with more than 45% found just once. The specimen was sorted CD4+, CD8+, or CD8+CD57+ T cells (not recorded which) from PBMCs. The receptors originated from a human donor with aplastic anemia.

The CDR3 loop is CAIKGRVSADEQFF. CDR3 bases: TGTGCCATCAAAGGCAGGGTATCCGCCGATGAGCAGTTCTTC. The J gene is TRBJ2-1, the V gene TRBV10-3, with a tentative D call TRBD1 (5 bases). Trimming left V 7 bases short and J 8 bases short, with 18 bases between. Germline V gene data show CDR1 as ENHRY and CDR2 as SYGVKD. This CDR3 has 14 amino acids.

The sample holds many counts of this clonotype. V usage is TRBV5-1 and J usage is TRBJ2-2; D is uncertain. Germline V gene sequence: CDR1 SGHRS, CDR2 YFSETQ. The CDR3 has 15 residues. V was clipped by 1 base and J by 5 bases, with 12 bases between them. Written as DNA, the CDR3 is TGCGCCAGCAGCTTGTTGGTTGGTGGGACCGGGGAGCTGTTTTTT. Translated, it gives CASSLLVGGTGELFF.

In its sample, this clonotype was seen many times. The chain joins TRBV24-1 to TRBJ2-3, with D perhaps TRBD1 (6 bases). Germline CDR1 KGHDR, CDR2 SFDVKD. Trimming shortened V by 4 bases and J by 1 base, and 11 bases separated the two germline ends. The CDR3 contains 15 residues. This chain's CDR3 is CATSEPAGGTDTQYF. CDR3 DNA: TGTGCCACCAGTGAGCCCGCAGGGGGCACAGATACGCAGTATTTT.

This chain links TRBV2 with TRBJ2-3; D is uncertain. The CDR3 is made up of 15 amino acids. Germline CDR1 is SNHLY and CDR2 is FYNNEI. The V end lost 2 bases, the J end lost 4 bases, and 13 bases lay between the germline ends. CDR3 in DNA: TGTGCCAGCAGTGAATCGGCTCCTGGAGCAGATACGCAGTATTTT. Encoded protein: CASSESAPGADTQYF.

The sample holds many counts of this clonotype. V and J are TRBV20-1 and TRBJ2-7; 9 bases line up with TRBD1. The CDR3 covers 13 residues. The trim removed 6 bases at V and 5 bases at J, leaving 8 bases unmatched. CDR1 DFQATT and CDR2 SNEGSKA come from the germline V gene (reference sequence). The CDR3 sequence is CSAFGTGNHEQYF. CDR3 DNA sequence: TGCAGTGCATTCGGGACAGGGAACCACGAGCAGTACTTC.

This clonotype was seen many times. The chain employs TRBV7-2 and TRBJ2-1; 11 positions agree with TRBD2. Germline CDR1 SGHTA, CDR2 FQGNSA. After removal of 5 bases from V and 7 bases from J, the junction contained 7 bases not matched to a gene. This CDR3 is built from 15 residues. The CDR3 region has the DNA TGTGCCAGCAGCCAGACTAGCGGGATGGGTAATGAGCAGTTCTTC. Its translation: CASSQTSGMGNEQFF. Supplemented by reference TRBV7-2 and TRBJ2-1, the full variable domain reads GAGVSQSPSNKVTEKGKDVELRCDPISGHTALYWYRQSLGQGLEFLIYFQGNSAPDKSGLPSDRFSAERTGGSVSTLTIQRTQQEDSAVYLCASSQTSGMGNEQFFGPGTRLTVL.

The genes are TRBV4-3 and TRBJ2-1; a possible D gene is TRBD2 (6 bases). The CDR3 runs to 15 residues. Trimming stripped 0 bases from V and 10 bases from J, with 16 bases between. Germline CDR1 and CDR2: LGHNA and YSLEER. This CDR3 is CASSQDRGSGGEQFF. The CDR3 DNA is TGCGCCAGCAGCCAAGATCGGGGTAGCGGAGGCGAGCAGTTCTTC.

The table lists this clonotype with many counts. The V and J genes are TRBV3-1 and TRBJ1-2; D remains unclear. Germline CDR1 is LGHDT and CDR2 is YNNKEL (reference sequence). With 3 bases removed from V and 8 bases from J, the gap between germline ends came to 7 bases. The CDR3 consists of 11 residues. The CDR3 DNA follows: TGTGCCAGCAGCCAGCAGAACGGCTACACCTTC. Encoded protein: CASSQQNGYTF.

This clonotype was seen a handful of times. The chain carries TRBV4-2 and TRBJ1-4; D is possibly TRBD1 (5 bases). V gave up 4 bases and J gave up 5 bases, with 23 bases separating them. Germline assignment: CDR1 LGHNA and CDR2 YNFKEQ. The CDR3 runs 18 residues. CDR3 residues: CASSLLTTGGSRNEKLFF. CDR3 coding DNA: TGTGCCAGCAGCCTACTAACTACCGGGGGGAGCAGAAATGAAAAACTGTTTTTT.

This clonotype was recorded only once. The chain carries TRBV9 and TRBJ1-5, with D possibly TRBD1 on 6 matching bases. The CDR3 is made up of 14 amino acids. V lost 4 bases to trimming and J lost 3 bases, with 11 bases between them. CDR1 is SGDLS, CDR2 YYNGEE, per germline. CDR3 sequence reads: CASSKGGFNQPQHF. CDR3 nucleotide sequence: TGTGCCAGCAGCAAGGGGGGGTTCAATCAGCCCCAGCATTTT.

This rearrangement joins TRBV19 to TRBJ2-7, with D possibly TRBD1 on 7 matching bases. The V and J ends lost 4 bases and 4 bases respectively, with 20 bases between them. The CDR3 extends over 16 amino acids. CDR1 LNHDA and CDR2 SQIVND come from the germline V gene (reference sequence). This CDR3 is CASSTRGVPGKYEQYF. CDR3 nucleotide sequence: TGTGCCAGTAGTACCAGGGGGGTCCCCGGAAAATACGAGCAGTACTTC.

This clonotype was detected many times. The chain links TRBV6-2 or TRBV6-3 to TRBJ1-5, with D possibly being TRBD1 (5 bases). The CDR3 consists of 12 residues. Looked up from germline, CDR1 is MNHEY and CDR2 is SVGEGT. V was pared by 6 bases and J by 5 bases, with 8 bases between. The CDR3 is CASRLGDQPQHF. Written as DNA, the CDR3 is TGTGCCAGCAGGCTGGGGGATCAGCCCCAGCATTTT.

J is TRBJ2-3 and V is TRBV15; TRBD1 aligns across 7 bases. Trimming took 0 bases from V and 3 from J; bases not matched to a gene: 3. Germline loops: CDR1 LNHNV, CDR2 YYDKDF (reference sequence). The CDR3 is 15 residues long. CDR3 in DNA: TGTGCCACCAGCAGAGAAGGGACAGCTACAGATACGCAGTATTTT. This encodes CATSREGTATDTQYF.

With respect to this clonotype: At one end, the junction sequence differs from germline, possibly due to a read error. The rearrangement uses TRBV7-9 and TRBJ1-5; D might be TRBD1 (5 bases). Germline V gives CDR1 SEHNR, CDR2 FQNEAQ (reference sequence). The CDR3 totals 14 residues. The chain's CDR3 is CASSAGTDNQPPHF. In DNA, the CDR3 is TGTGCCAGCAGCGCGGGGACCGACAATCAGCCCCCGCATTTT.

Remarks on this clonotype: This clone may be a read error of a much larger clone one base away. The chain joins TRBV7-3 to TRBJ2-3; TRBD1 is a possible D gene (5 bases). CDR3 length: 16 residues. Germline V gene sequence: CDR1 SGHTA, CDR2 FQGTGA. CDR3 region: CASSYRPVPLTGTQYF. CDR3 DNA sequence: TGTGCCAGCAGCTATAGACCTGTGCCTCTCACAGGTACGCAGTATTTT.

In DNA form, the CDR3 reads TGTGCCAGTAGGATGACAGGGGGCAACTCTGGAAACACCATATATTTT. This translates into CASRMTGGNSGNTIYF. The chain recombines TRBV19 with TRBJ1-3, with 10 bases matching TRBD1. The length of the CDR3 is 16 residues. The germline gives CDR1 LNHDA, CDR2 SQIVND (reference sequence). V lost 6 bases and J lost 0; bases outside the gene matches: 5.

This clonotype was seen ten or more times. The rearrangement joins TRBV2 to TRBJ1-5; TRBD1 matches at 10 bases. The CDR3 contains 16 residues. The germline gives CDR1 SNHLY, CDR2 FYNNEI. V trimming: 5 bases; J trimming: 0 bases; junction bases outside the gene matches: 4. In nucleotides, the CDR3 is TGTGCCAGCAGTCAGGACAGGGGGGTTAGCAATCAGCCCCAGCATTTT. Translating it yields CASSQDRGVSNQPQHF.

V usage is TRBV7-3 and J usage is TRBJ1-6; D is unclear. CDR1 SGHTA and CDR2 FQGTGA come from the germline V gene. V lost 2 bases to trimming and J lost 9 bases, with 5 bases between them. CDR3 length equals 12 residues. The CDR3 nucleotides read TGTGCCAGCAGCTTAGGAAGTTCACCCCTCCACTTT. Its protein is CASSLGSSPLHF.